These 12 T cell receptor beta chains were sequenced from one sample in a study of control samples from healthy donors and cancer patients. Method: immunoSEQ multiplex PCR; TCRdb's copy keeps in-frame clones and lacks some. Here the sample spans roughly 400,000 clones, around nine tenths being singletons. Sample: PBMCs. The receptors come from a man aged 40-49 years with head and neck cancer.

This chain uses TRBV7-2 with TRBJ2-3, with 7 bases aligning to TRBD1. V trimming: 0 bases; J trimming: 5 bases; junction bases outside the gene matches: 8. The CDR3 contains 16 residues. CDR1 SGHTA and CDR2 FQGNSA come from the germline V gene. The CDR3 DNA reads TGTGCCAGCAGCTTAGCAGGGGGCACTGCCTTAGATACGCAGTATTTT. Translated: CASSLAGGTALDTQYF. Full variable domain (rest looked up from reference TRBV7-2 and TRBJ2-3): GAGVSQSPSNKVTEKGKDVELRCDPISGHTALYWYRQSLGQGLEFLIYFQGNSAPDKSGLPSDRFSAERTGGSVSTLTIQRTQQEDSAVYLCASSLAGGTALDTQYFGPGTRLTVL.

The rearrangement links TRBV28 to TRBJ2-7; 9 bases agree with TRBD2. V dropped 2 bases and J dropped 5; count of bases not matched to a gene: 1. The CDR3 consists of 13 residues. Per germline, CDR1 MDHEN and CDR2 SYDVKM. CDR3 in DNA: TGTGCCAGCAGTTTAGGCGGGAGGGACGAGCAGTACTTC. As protein: CASSLGGRDEQYF.

The chain links TRBV4-2 to TRBJ1-4; the match to TRBD1 covers 9 bases. The CDR3 has 17 residues. The V gene's germline CDR1 is LGHNA and CDR2 YNFKEQ. Trimming cost V 1 base and J 8 bases; bases outside gene matches: 11. In DNA form, the CDR3 reads TGTGCCAGCAGCCAAGTAGTTCTGGGACAGGGTCAGGAAAAACTGTTTTTT. Protein sequence: CASSQVVLGQGQEKLFF.

The gene calls are TRBV6-5 and TRBJ2-3; D is unresolved. Per the germline V gene, CDR1 is MNHEY and CDR2 is SVGAGI. Trimming shortened V by 0 bases and J by 4 bases, and 8 bases separated the two germline ends. The CDR3 is 14 residues long. CDR3 amino acids: CASSYSDRADTQYF. CDR3 in DNA: TGTGCCAGCAGTTACTCGGATAGGGCAGATACGCAGTATTTT.

This clone was recorded a few times. The rearrangement uses TRBV6-5 and TRBJ1-6, with D tentatively TRBD1 (5 bases). Per the germline V gene, CDR1 is MNHEY and CDR2 is SVGAGI. The CDR3 loop spans 13 amino acids. V lost 8 bases, J lost 10 bases, and 15 bases lay in between. CDR3 bases: TGTGCCAGCGTGGCGGCGGGGGAGTCACCCCTCCACTTT. Residues: CASVAAGESPLHF.

The rearrangement joins TRBV4-1 to TRBJ1-1; D might be TRBD1 (5 bases). Trimming removed 4 bases from V and 5 bases from J, with 17 bases in between. Germline lookup yields CDR1 MGHRA and CDR2 YSYEKL. The CDR3 is 15 amino acids. Here the CDR3 DNA reads TGCGCCAGCAGCCCCCCGGGGGGGATGGTTACTGAAGCTTTCTTT. This sequence encodes CASSPPGGMVTEAFF.

The chain links TRBV28 to TRBJ1-1, with D maybe TRBD1 (5 bases). Germline V lookup: CDR1 MDHEN, CDR2 SYDVKM. Trimming pared 6 bases from V and 1 base from J, leaving 9 bases between. The CDR3 has 13 residues. The CDR3, as DNA: TGTGCCAGCAGCTGGCAGGGGAACACTGAAGCTTTCTTT. It specifies CASSWQGNTEAFF.

The chain carries TRBV19 and TRBJ2-3; TRBD2 aligns across 9 bases. This CDR3 is 17 amino acids long. Trimming cost V 0 bases and J 2 bases; bases outside gene matches: 6. Germline CDR1 and CDR2: LNHDA and SQIVND (reference sequence). The DNA for the CDR3 is TGTGCCAGTAGTATAGATATCCTAGCGGGGACCACAGATACGCAGTATTTT. It is translated as CASSIDILAGTTDTQYF. The full variable domain, its missing parts supplied by reference TRBV19 and TRBJ2-3, is DGGITQSPKYLFRKEGQNVTLSCEQNLNHDAMYWYRQDPGQGLRLIYYSQIVNDFQKGDIAEGYSVSREKKESFPLTVTSAQKNPTAFYLCASSIDILAGTTDTQYFGPGTRLTVL.

The rearrangement joins TRBV12-3 or TRBV12-4 to TRBJ2-3; a possible D gene is TRBD2 (6 bases). The CDR3 runs 13 residues. V was cut by 8 bases and J by 3 bases, with 12 bases left in between. CDR3 coding DNA: TGTGCCAGCGGGTCCGGAGGGACAGATACGCAGTATTTT. This codes for CASGSGGTDTQYF.

V usage is TRBV7-8 and J usage is TRBJ1-4; D call uncertain. This CDR3 is 16 amino acids long. CDR1 and CDR2 from the germline V gene are SGHVS and FQNEAQ. V lost 7 bases and J 8 bases, leaving 23 bases between the germline ends. The CDR3 spells CASKIQGPVGTEKLFF. CDR3 DNA: TGTGCCAGCAAAATCCAAGGTCCAGTTGGAACGGAAAAACTGTTTTTT.

This clone was seen just once. The chain links TRBV6-6 to TRBJ2-3, with D possibly TRBD2 on 7 matching bases. Trimming took 1 base from V and 6 from J, leaving 17 bases between them. This CDR3 has 16 amino acids. From germline, CDR1 is MNHNY and CDR2 SVGAGI (reference sequence). CDR3 sequence reads: CASSYLAGASTDTQYF. The CDR3, as DNA: TGTGCCAGCAGTTACTTGGCGGGGGCAAGTACCGATACGCAGTATTTT.

The chain has TRBV20-1 and TRBJ1-2, with 8 bases matching TRBD1. CDR3 length: 13 amino acids. CDR1 is DFQATT and CDR2 is SNEGSKA in the germline V gene (reference sequence). Unmatched junction bases numbered 4, after V lost 3 bases and J lost 4 bases. This CDR3 reads CSASAGGSYGYTF. CDR3 DNA: TGCAGTGCTAGTGCAGGGGGCTCCTATGGCTACACCTTC.